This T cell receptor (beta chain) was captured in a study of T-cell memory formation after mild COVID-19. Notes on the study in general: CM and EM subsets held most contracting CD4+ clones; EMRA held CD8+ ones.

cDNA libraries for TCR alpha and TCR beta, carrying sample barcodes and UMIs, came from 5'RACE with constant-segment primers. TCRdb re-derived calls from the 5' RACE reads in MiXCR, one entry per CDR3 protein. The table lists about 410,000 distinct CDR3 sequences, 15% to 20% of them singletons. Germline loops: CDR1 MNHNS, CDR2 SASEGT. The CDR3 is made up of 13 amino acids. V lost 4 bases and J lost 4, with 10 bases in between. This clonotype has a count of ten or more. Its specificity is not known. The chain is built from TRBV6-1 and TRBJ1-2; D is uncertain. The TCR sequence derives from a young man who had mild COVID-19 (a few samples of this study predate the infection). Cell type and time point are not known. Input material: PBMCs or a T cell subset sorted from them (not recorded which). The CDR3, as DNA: TGTGCCAGCAGTGTTGATAGTGTCTATGGCTACACCTTC. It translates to CASSVDSVYGYTF.